The entry below describes one TCR beta chain. Authors' processing steps: Scientists estimated how many nucleated cells there were by amplifying reference gene primers. Some clones are missing from TCRdb's copy, which holds only in-frame ones; the method was immunoSEQ multiplex PCR. That table furnishes V, J and clone size, whereas the DNA furnished D and trimming. The sample has over 200,000 clones, 83% seen once; the top ten hold roughly 8.6%. This specimen comes from a study of blood T cell repertoires in COVID-19. Study in general: Acute and convalescent COVID-19 specimens originated in the United States, Italy and Spain. Sample material is recorded as cDNA or gDNA derived from T cells, B-cell-depleted T cells, or PBMCs.

This CDR3 has 14 amino acids. Trimming left V 1 base short and J 7 bases short, with 11 bases between. Germline loops: CDR1 MNHEY, CDR2 SMNVEV (reference sequence). The material sequenced was peripheral blood. The receptor's source is a man aged 35 to 55 with active or convalescent COVID-19. This chain links TRBV27 with TRBJ1-5; maybe TRBD1 (5 bases). This CDR3 reads CASSLFRVGQPQHF. CDR3 nucleotide sequence: TGTGCCAGCAGTTTATTCAGGGTAGGACAGCCCCAGCATTTT.